This T cell receptor (beta chain) derives from a study of blood T cells in healthy people across ages. Together with a sample-barcoded 5' primer, a J-beta primer mix was included in a second PCR lasting about 6 to 12 cycles. A single record per CDR3 protein comes from TCRdb applying MiXCR to the 5' RACE reads. The data show around 1,000,000 distinct CDR3 sequences, about 25% seen once. Details on this clonotype: Antigen unknown.

Overall study findings and caveats: With age, beta diversity per million T cells declined roughly linearly, significantly by 40.

The CDR3 covers 20 residues. Deletions cut 2 bases from V and 4 bases from J, with 26 bases between. The germline gives CDR1 SGHAT, CDR2 FQNNGV. In addition, the sample was reused for a study of T cells of mothers and their children. This second study says: Donation involved a few healthy Caucasian mothers and the six children that they had.

The chain couples TRBV11-2 to TRBJ1-4; D uncertain. Sequenced: blood. The receptor comes from a girl under 10 years old in good health. CDR3 region: CASSLKIGLRPERGNEKLFF. In nucleotides, the CDR3 is TGTGCCAGCAGCTTAAAAATAGGACTCCGGCCTGAGCGTGGTAATGAAAAACTGTTTTTT.